Each of the 13 T cell receptor beta chains below was sequenced from the same sample in a study of T cell responses to AZD1222 COVID-19 vaccine. The repertoire was sequenced with immunoSEQ multiplex PCR; TCRdb's copy has only in-frame clones and lacks some. The sample lists about 180,000 clones; around 90% were seen once. Here the sequenced sample was peripheral blood, taken 28 days after the second AZD1222 dose. These receptors all stem from an adult who received the AZD1222 COVID-19 vaccine.

This clone was seen only once. This chain connects TRBV10-3 to TRBJ2-7; D gene ambiguous. CDR1 is ENHRY, CDR2 SYGVKD, per germline. The CDR3 extends over 14 amino acids. V lost 3 bases to trimming and J lost 1 base, with 10 bases between them. The DNA for the CDR3 is TGTGCCATCAGTGACGGCTCCCGATCCTACGAGCAGTACTTC. Translating it yields CAISDGSRSYEQYF.

This clone was counted only a few times. This chain links TRBV19 with TRBJ1-4; no definite D call. Trimming cost V 5 bases and J 3 bases, with 4 bases left between them. The CDR3 extends over 12 amino acids. Germline values: CDR1 LNHDA, CDR2 SQIVND (reference sequence). The CDR3 DNA sequence: TGTGCCAGTAGTTTGGCTAATGAAAAACTGTTTTTT. It is translated as CASSLANEKLFF.

The V gene is TRBV6-1, the J gene TRBJ1-1, with D unresolved. Germline CDR1 reads MNHNS; CDR2 reads SASEGT. The germline V and J ends were trimmed by 0 bases and 11 bases, with 7 bases remaining between them. This CDR3 region has 11 residues. CDR3 loop: CASSEAPGAFF. The CDR3 nucleotides are TGTGCCAGCAGTGAAGCCCCGGGGGCTTTCTTT.

The rearrangement links TRBV5-1 to TRBJ1-4; 7 bases are a match to TRBD1. This CDR3 contains 14 residues. V lost 6 bases and J lost 4; bases outside the gene matches: 6. The V gene's germline CDR1 is SGHRS and CDR2 YFSETQ. CDR3 protein: CASTPGQFNEKLFF. CDR3 bases: TGCGCCAGCACTCCGGGACAGTTTAATGAAAAACTGTTTTTT.

The genes are TRBV9 and TRBJ1-4; D is uncertain. Deletions cut 2 bases from V and 6 bases from J, with 11 bases between. CDR3 length: 14 amino acids. Germline CDR1 is SGDLS and CDR2 is YYNGEE. The CDR3 DNA reads TGTGCCAGCAGCGTCCTCCCCTCCGATGAAAAACTGTTTTTT. Residues: CASSVLPSDEKLFF.

For the CDR3, the DNA is TGCGCCAGCAGCTTGGCGGGAGGGCCGTCAGATACGCAGTATTTT. Protein product: CASSLAGGPSDTQYF. V is TRBV5-1 and J is TRBJ2-3, with 8 bases that match TRBD2. After removal of 0 bases from V and 4 bases from J, the junction contained 4 bases not matched to a gene. CDR3 size: 15 residues. CDR1 is SGHRS and CDR2 is YFSETQ in the germline V gene.

This sequence joins TRBV24-1 and TRBJ1-5; tentative D call: TRBD1 (5 bases). Trimming pared 7 bases from V and 1 base from J, leaving 16 bases between. The germline V gene encodes CDR1 KGHDR and CDR2 SFDVKD. The CDR3 sequence is 16 residues long. CDR3 protein: CATSMGGGSSNQPQHF. CDR3 coding DNA: TGTGCCACCAGCATGGGGGGAGGGTCAAGCAATCAGCCCCAGCATTTT.

The rearrangement joins TRBV6-5 to TRBJ1-3; 8 bases map to TRBD1. This CDR3 has 15 residues. The ends lost 0 bases at V and 4 bases at J; junction bases unmatched: 2. The V gene's germline CDR1 is MNHEY and CDR2 SVGAGI. CDR3 in DNA: TGTGCCAGCAGTTACTCGACAGGGGAGGGAAACACCATATATTTT. This sequence encodes CASSYSTGEGNTIYF.

This chain uses TRBV7-6 with TRBJ2-3; 10 bases are shared with TRBD1. The J segment lost 6 bases and the V segment lost 5 bases, leaving 11 bases of the junction unmatched. In germline, CDR1 is SGHVS, CDR2 FNYEAQ. This CDR3 has 16 residues. The CDR3 DNA reads TGTGCCAGCAGCCCACCTCCGGGACAGGGGTGGGATACGCAGTATTTT. Translating gives CASSPPPGQGWDTQYF. The full variable domain, its missing parts supplied by reference TRBV7-6 and TRBJ2-3, is GAGVSQSPRYKVTKRGQDVALRCDPISGHVSLYWYRQALGQGPEFLTYFNYEAQQDKSGLPNDRFSAERPEGSISTLTIQRTEQRDSAMYRCASSPPPGQGWDTQYFGPGTRLTVL.

This chain's CDR3 is CASSFFMTGDGYTF. The CDR3 DNA is TGTGCCAGCAGCTTCTTTATGACAGGGGATGGCTACACCTTC. The chain is built from TRBV7-2 and TRBJ1-2; 8 bases fit TRBD1. The CDR3 covers 14 residues. Germline assignment: CDR1 SGHTA and CDR2 FQGNSA. V trimming: 3 bases; J trimming: 6 bases; junction bases outside the gene matches: 6.

This clone was detected only once. The chain has TRBV11-3 and TRBJ2-2, with a tentative D call TRBD2 (8 bases). The CDR3 contains 19 residues. CDR1 SGHNT and CDR2 YENEEA come from the germline V gene. The V end lost 5 bases, the J end lost 4 bases, and 26 bases lay between the germline ends. The CDR3 DNA follows: TGTGCCAGCAGCCCCCGAAGGACAGGCCCGAGCGGGAGCACCGGGGAGCTGTTTTTT. Its translation is CASSPRRTGPSGSTGELFF. Based on the CDR3 plus reference TRBV11-3 and TRBJ2-2, the full variable domain is EAGVVQSPRYKIIEKKQPVAFWCNPISGHNTLYWYLQNLGQGPELLIRYENEEAVDDSQLPKDRFSAERLKGVDSTLKIQPAELGDSAVYLCASSPRRTGPSGSTGELFFGEGSRLTVL.

CDR3 residues: CASRETSGRSYEQYF. In DNA form, the CDR3 reads TGTGCCAGCAGGGAAACTAGCGGCCGCTCCTACGAGCAGTACTTC. The rearrangement uses TRBV2 and TRBJ2-7; 8 nucleotides line up with TRBD2. Looked up from germline, CDR1 is SNHLY and CDR2 is FYNNEI. Losses at the gene ends were 6 bases for V and 0 bases for J; bases not matched to a gene: 7. The CDR3 extends over 15 amino acids.

This CDR3 is CASSFRGSGANVLTF. The CDR3 region has the DNA TGTGCCAGCAGTTTTCGGGGGTCTGGGGCCAACGTCCTGACTTTC. The rearrangement uses TRBV28 and TRBJ2-6; tentative D call: TRBD2 (6 bases). The CDR3 runs 15 residues. The germline V and J ends were trimmed by 3 bases and 1 base, with 7 bases remaining between them. The germline gives CDR1 MDHEN, CDR2 SYDVKM.